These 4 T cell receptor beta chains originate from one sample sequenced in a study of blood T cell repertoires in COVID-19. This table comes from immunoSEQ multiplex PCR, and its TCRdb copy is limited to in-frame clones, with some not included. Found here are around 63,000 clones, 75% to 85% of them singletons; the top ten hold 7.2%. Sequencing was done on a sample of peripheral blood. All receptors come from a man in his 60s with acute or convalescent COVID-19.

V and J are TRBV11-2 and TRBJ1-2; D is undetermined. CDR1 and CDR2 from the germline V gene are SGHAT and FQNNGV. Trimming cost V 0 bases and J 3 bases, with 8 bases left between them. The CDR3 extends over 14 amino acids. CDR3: CASSLERGDYGYTF. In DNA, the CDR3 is TGTGCCAGCAGCTTAGAACGCGGGGACTATGGCTACACCTTC.

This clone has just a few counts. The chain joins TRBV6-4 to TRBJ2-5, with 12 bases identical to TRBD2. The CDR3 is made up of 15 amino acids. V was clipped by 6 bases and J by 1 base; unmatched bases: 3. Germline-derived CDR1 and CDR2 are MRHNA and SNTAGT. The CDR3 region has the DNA TGTGCCAGCAGCCCACTAGCGGGGGGCCAAGAGACCCAGTACTTC. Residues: CASSPLAGGQETQYF.

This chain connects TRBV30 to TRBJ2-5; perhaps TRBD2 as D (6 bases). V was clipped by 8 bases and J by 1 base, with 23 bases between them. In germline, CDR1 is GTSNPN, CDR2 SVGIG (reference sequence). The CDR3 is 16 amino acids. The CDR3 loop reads CARTVVGSGPQETQYF. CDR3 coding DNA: TGTGCCCGAACCGTGGTGGGTAGCGGACCCCAAGAGACCCAGTACTTC.

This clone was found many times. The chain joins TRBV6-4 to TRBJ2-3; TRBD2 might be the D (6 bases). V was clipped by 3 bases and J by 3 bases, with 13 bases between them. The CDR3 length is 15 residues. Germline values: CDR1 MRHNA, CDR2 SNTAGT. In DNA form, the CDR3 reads TGTGCCAGCAGTGAAAGGGTGGCGGGGACAGATACGCAGTATTTT. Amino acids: CASSERVAGTDTQYF.